The 25 T cell receptor beta chains below come from one sample, sequenced in a study of blood T cell repertoires in COVID-19. The method was immunoSEQ multiplex PCR; TCRdb's version includes in-frame clones alone and lacks a portion of them. The sample yields a few hundred thousand clones, more than 65% seen once. Sequencing used peripheral blood. The source is a person aged 65-85 years with COVID-19, enrolled during active disease.

The chain combines TRBV19 with TRBJ1-6; 9 bases fit TRBD1. The CDR3 is made up of 14 amino acids. Per the germline V gene, CDR1 is LNHDA and CDR2 is SQIVND (reference sequence). V dropped 4 bases and J dropped 10; count of bases not matched to a gene: 5. The CDR3 loop is CASSTVDRGSPLHF. DNA for the CDR3: TGTGCCAGTAGTACCGTGGACAGGGGATCACCCCTCCACTTT.

The rearrangement uses TRBV5-1 and TRBJ2-1; D perhaps matches TRBD2 (6 bases). Germline CDR1 SGHRS, CDR2 YFSETQ. Trimming took 3 bases from V and 9 from J, leaving 13 bases between them. The CDR3 extends over 13 amino acids. As DNA, the CDR3 is TGCGCCAGCAGCTCGACTAGTTCCGGTGAGCAGTTCTTC. It translates to CASSSTSSGEQFF.

The chain couples TRBV21-1 to TRBJ1-6. TRBV21-1 is reported as a pseudogene. CDR3 length equals 15 residues. The CDR3 reads CASNPRWGDYSPLHF. CDR3 nucleotides: TGTGCCAGCAACCCAAGGTGGGGAGACTATTCACCCCTCCACTTT.

The chain carries TRBV3-1 (or the pseudogene TRBV3-2) and TRBJ2-3; D may be TRBD2 (5 bases). The germline V and J ends were trimmed by 0 bases and 11 bases, with 12 bases remaining between them. Germline lookup yields CDR1 LGHDT and CDR2 YNNKEL (reference sequence). The CDR3 has 13 residues. The CDR3 sequence is CASSQDQDRGQYF. CDR3 nucleotides: TGTGCCAGCAGCCAAGATCAGGACCGGGGGCAGTATTTT.

V is TRBV6-1 and J is TRBJ1-2; 8 nucleotides align to TRBD1. The CDR3 is 17 amino acids. Germline lookup yields CDR1 MNHNS and CDR2 SASEGT. With 1 base clipped from V and 9 bases from J, the junction kept 16 bases outside the gene matches. The CDR3 sequence: CASSEVGLLVAGGRYTF. Here the CDR3 DNA reads TGTGCCAGCAGTGAAGTTGGGCTCTTGGTGGCAGGGGGCCGCTACACCTTC.

The chain combines TRBV28 with TRBJ1-2; 8 bases align to TRBD1. With 8 bases clipped from V and 3 bases from J, the junction kept 5 bases outside the gene matches. There are 13 residues in the CDR3. Germline CDR1 is MDHEN and CDR2 is SYDVKM. The CDR3 nucleotides are TGTGCCAGCCGGACAGGGCAACACTATGGCTACACCTTC. As protein: CASRTGQHYGYTF.

The chain is built from TRBV27 and TRBJ1-6; perhaps TRBD1 as D (6 bases). CDR3 length: 14 residues. Germline V CDR1 and CDR2: MNHEY, SMNVEV (reference sequence). V shed 3 bases and J shed 7 bases, with 10 bases lying between them. CDR3 in amino acids: CASSFGGQNSPLHF. DNA for the CDR3: TGTGCCAGCAGTTTCGGTGGACAGAATTCACCCCTCCACTTT.

This clone has more than one count but fewer than ten. This chain uses TRBV19 with TRBJ1-5; a weak D match, TRBD1 (6 bases). Germline V gene sequence: CDR1 LNHDA, CDR2 SQIVND (reference sequence). The CDR3 extends over 16 amino acids. Trimming cost V 7 bases and J 6 bases, with 22 bases left between them. This CDR3 reads CASNLRGGAAGQPQHF. Written as DNA, the CDR3 is TGTGCCAGTAACCTTCGGGGGGGCGCGGCGGGTCAGCCCCAGCATTTT.

The count of this clone is one. This sequence joins TRBV5-6 and TRBJ2-1, with 15 bases that match TRBD2. V lost 5 bases, J lost 6 bases, and 6 bases stayed unmatched. This CDR3 contains 16 residues. From germline, CDR1 is SGHDT and CDR2 YYEEEE. The DNA for the CDR3 is TGTGCCAGCAGTCGGACTAGCGGGAGGGCCCTCAATGAGCAGTTCTTC. Protein: CASSRTSGRALNEQFF.

This sequence joins TRBV7-3 and TRBJ2-6, with a weak D call TRBD2 (5 bases). This CDR3 is built from 15 residues. Germline CDR1 reads SGHTA; CDR2 reads FQGTGA. Trimming removed 8 bases from V and 0 bases from J, with 11 bases in between. CDR3 sequence: CASGEILSGANVLTF. The CDR3 coding sequence is TGTGCCAGCGGGGAGATACTCTCTGGGGCCAACGTCCTGACTTTC.

This sequence joins TRBV4-2 and TRBJ2-7; TRBD1 matches 7 bases. This CDR3 is 16 amino acids long. Trimming cost V 4 bases and J 3 bases; bases outside gene matches: 12. Germline V gene data show CDR1 as LGHNA and CDR2 as YNFKEQ. The CDR3 region has the DNA TGTGCCAGCAGCCCACAACTTCCGGGACAGAACTACGAGCAGTACTTC. As protein: CASSPQLPGQNYEQYF.

The chain recombines TRBV3-1 (or the pseudogene TRBV3-2) with TRBJ2-7, with a possible D match to TRBD2 (5 bases). Germline V CDR1 and CDR2: LGHDT, YNNKEL (reference sequence). V was cut by 4 bases and J by 1 base, with 11 bases left in between. The CDR3 is 14 residues long. CDR3 DNA sequence: TGTGCCAGCAGCCCTCAAGCGGTGTCCTACGAGCAGTACTTC. It codes for CASSPQAVSYEQYF.

This chain links TRBV7-2 with TRBJ2-7; weak D call: TRBD2 (6 bases). Germline CDR1 reads SGHTA; CDR2 reads FQGNSA. The CDR3 runs to 14 residues. V shed 5 bases and J shed 6 bases, with 17 bases lying between them. The CDR3 reads CASSPTWGEGEQYF. For the CDR3, the DNA is TGTGCCAGCAGCCCAACTTGGGGGGAAGGCGAGCAGTACTTC.

The sample holds one count of this clone. This chain joins TRBV7-3 and TRBJ1-6; TRBD1 might be the D (6 bases). The V and J ends lost 3 bases and 7 bases respectively, with 13 bases between them. The CDR3 sequence is 15 residues long. Germline V CDR1 and CDR2: SGHTA, FQGTGA. CDR3 sequence (DNA): TGTGCCAGCAGCTTCCCAGGGGTGGCAAATTCACCCCTCCACTTT. Amino acids: CASSFPGVANSPLHF.

The chain employs TRBV20-1 and TRBJ2-7; possibly TRBD1 for D (5 bases). Deletions cut 3 bases from V and 2 bases from J, with 23 bases between. The CDR3 has 17 amino acids. Germline CDR1 DFQATT, CDR2 SNEGSKA (reference sequence). As DNA, the CDR3 is TGCAGTGCTAGTTCCCCAGCGCAGGGCAGGGTTCCCTACGAGCAGTACTTC. Its protein is CSASSPAQGRVPYEQYF.

The rearrangement uses TRBV7-6 and TRBJ2-2; 7 bases agree with TRBD1. There are 18 residues in the CDR3. In germline, CDR1 is SGHVS, CDR2 FNYEAQ. J gave up 3 bases and V 2 bases, and 12 bases lay outside the gene matches. The CDR3 region is CASSLIALGTDDTGELFF. The DNA of the CDR3 is TGTGCCAGCAGCTTAATAGCTCTCGGGACAGACGACACCGGGGAGCTGTTTTTT.

The genes are TRBV12-3 or TRBV12-4 and TRBJ1-4; 8 bases line up with TRBD1. V lost 7 bases and J lost 8; bases outside the gene matches: 6. This CDR3 is built from 13 residues. CDR3 nucleotides: TGTGCCAGCACTACAGGGGGGTACGAAAAACTGTTTTTT. Translation gives CASTTGGYEKLFF.

The table lists this clone with a few counts. V gene TRBV2 combines with J gene TRBJ1-1; no reliable D call. The germline gives CDR1 SNHLY, CDR2 FYNNEI. Between the trimmed V and J ends, which lost 3 bases and 3 bases, there was a span of 11 bases. There are 14 residues in the CDR3. The CDR3 loop is CASSDWAGDTEAFF. CDR3 nucleotides: TGTGCCAGCAGTGACTGGGCAGGCGACACTGAAGCTTTCTTT.

The chain links TRBV7-8 to TRBJ1-3, with 10 nucleotides matching TRBD1. The V and J ends lost 4 bases and 7 bases, in that order; junction bases with no gene match: 10. The CDR3 covers 16 residues. Germline CDR1 SGHVS, CDR2 FQNEAQ. CDR3 nucleotide sequence: TGTGCCAGCAGCTATCCGGGACAGGGGTTATTTAACACCATATATTTT. Its translation: CASSYPGQGLFNTIYF.

In this sample, this clone turned up a few times. The genes are TRBV6-5 and TRBJ1-6; TRBD1 aligns across 8 bases. Germline CDR1 and CDR2: MNHEY and SVGAGI. The CDR3 contains 16 residues. J lost 10 bases, V lost 4 bases, and 12 bases had no gene match. The CDR3 DNA follows: TGTGCCAGCAGTTCCCTGGGACAGGCGTACTCATCACCCCTCCACTTT. Its protein product is CASSSLGQAYSSPLHF.

This sequence joins TRBV6-5 and TRBJ2-3; D is uncertain. Trimming removed 11 bases from V and 0 bases from J, with 9 bases in between. Germline V gives CDR1 MNHEY, CDR2 SVGAGI. The CDR3 covers 12 residues. In DNA form, the CDR3 reads TGTGCCGTCAAACTTAGCACAGATACGCAGTATTTT. Its translation: CAVKLSTDTQYF.

The chain links TRBV30 to TRBJ2-1, with 7 nucleotides matching TRBD2. Germline V lookup: CDR1 GTSNPN, CDR2 SVGIG (reference sequence). The CDR3 covers 15 residues. Germline trimming cut 3 bases from V and 2 bases from J; bases unmatched to any gene: 7. The CDR3: CAWRGGVYTYNEQFF. CDR3 DNA sequence: TGTGCCTGGAGGGGAGGGGTCTACACCTACAATGAGCAGTTCTTC. The full variable domain, completed using reference TRBV30 and TRBJ2-1, is SQTIHQWPATLVQPVGSPLSLECTVEGTSNPNLYWYRQAAGRGLQLLFYSVGIGQISSEVPQNLSASRPQDRQFILSSKKLLLSDSGFYLCAWRGGVYTYNEQFFGPGTRLTVL.

V is TRBV6-5 and J is TRBJ1-1; tentative D call: TRBD1 (5 bases). CDR1 MNHEY and CDR2 SVGAGI come from the germline V gene. There are 14 residues in the CDR3. V lost 5 bases and J lost 4, with 14 bases in between. The CDR3 loop is CASSQNAGFTEAFF. DNA for the CDR3: TGTGCCAGCAGTCAAAACGCAGGGTTCACTGAAGCTTTCTTT.

This chain joins TRBV28 and TRBJ1-3; possibly TRBD1 for D (5 bases). The CDR3 runs to 14 residues. Trimming pared 5 bases from V and 2 bases from J, leaving 10 bases between. The V gene's germline CDR1 is MDHEN and CDR2 SYDVKM. The CDR3 bases are TGTGCCAGCAGTCGACAGCCGACTGGAAACACCATATATTTT. This sequence encodes CASSRQPTGNTIYF.

The chain is built from TRBV28 and TRBJ2-7; D is unclear. Trimming cost V 6 bases and J 0 bases, with 12 bases left between them. Per the germline V gene, CDR1 is MDHEN and CDR2 is SYDVKM. This CDR3 region has 14 residues. CDR3 coding DNA: TGTGCCAGCAGATCAACCCTCAGCTCCTACGAGCAGTACTTC. Translation: CASRSTLSSYEQYF.